The present T cell receptor (beta chain) was sequenced within a study of blood T cell repertoires in COVID-19. Assay: immunoSEQ multiplex PCR; the TCRdb copy retains only in-frame clones and omits some. The sample has about 27,000 clones, approximately 80% seen once. Losses at the gene ends were 2 bases for V and 5 bases for J; bases not matched to a gene: 7. CDR3 length: 15 amino acids. In germline, CDR1 is LGHNT, CDR2 FRNRAP. The V and J genes are TRBV12-5 and TRBJ1-2; 8 bases agree with TRBD1. Sequences were obtained from peripheral blood. This clonotype was obtained from a man between 65 and 79 years old with active COVID-19. The CDR3 DNA sequence: TGTGCTAGTGGTTTGTCCCCAGGGGGCGGGTATGGCTACACCTTC. It encodes CASGLSPGGGYGYTF. Complete variable domain (other parts from reference TRBV12-5 and TRBJ1-2): DARVTQTPRHKVTEMGQEVTMRCQPILGHNTVFWYRQTMMQGLELLAYFRNRAPLDDSGMPKDRFSAEMPDATLATLKIQPSEPRDSAVYFCASGLSPGGGYGYTFGSGTRLTVV.